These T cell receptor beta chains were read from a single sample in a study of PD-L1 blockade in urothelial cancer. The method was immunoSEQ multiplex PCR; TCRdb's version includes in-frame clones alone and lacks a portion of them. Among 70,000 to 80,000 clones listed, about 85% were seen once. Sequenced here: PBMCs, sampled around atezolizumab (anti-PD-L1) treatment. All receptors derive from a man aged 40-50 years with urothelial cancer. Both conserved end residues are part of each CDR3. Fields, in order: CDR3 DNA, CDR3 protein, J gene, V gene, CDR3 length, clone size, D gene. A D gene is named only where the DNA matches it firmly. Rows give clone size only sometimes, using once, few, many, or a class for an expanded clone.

CDR3 DNA: TGTGCCAGTAGTAGAGAGCGGGCCTCCTACGAGCAGTACTTC; CDR3 protein: CASSRERASYEQYF; J gene: TRBJ2-7; V gene: TRBV19; CDR3 length: 14; clone size: -; D gene: -
CDR3 DNA: TGTGCCAGCAGCGTAGCTAGCGGGAACACAGATACGCAGTATTTT; CDR3 protein: CASSVASGNTDTQYF; J gene: TRBJ2-3; V gene: TRBV9; CDR3 length: 15; clone size: once; D gene: TRBD2
CDR3 DNA: TGTGCCAGCAGTTTCCTGCCACTAGCGGGAGGGATCGATGAGCAGTTCTTC; CDR3 protein: CASSFLPLAGGIDEQFF; J gene: TRBJ2-1; V gene: TRBV27; CDR3 length: 17; clone size: -; D gene: TRBD2
CDR3 DNA: TGCAGCGTTGGAGACAGGGTTGGGTCCTACGAGCAGTACTTC; CDR3 protein: CSVGDRVGSYEQYF; J gene: TRBJ2-7; V gene: TRBV29-1; CDR3 length: 14; clone size: -; D gene: TRBD1
CDR3 DNA: TGTGCCAGCAGTGAATTAGATAGAGTGGAGGCCGGGTCCACCGGGGAGCTGTTTTTT; CDR3 protein: CASSELDRVEAGSTGELFF; J gene: TRBJ2-2; V gene: TRBV6-1; CDR3 length: 19; clone size: -; D gene: -
CDR3 DNA: TGTGCCAGCAGGACGGGTAATCAGCCCCAGCATTTT; CDR3 protein: CASRTGNQPQHF; J gene: TRBJ1-5; V gene: TRBV2; CDR3 length: 12; clone size: -; D gene: -
CDR3 DNA: TGTGCCAGCAGCGGCGGACAGGGCAGGTACGAGCAGTACTTC; CDR3 protein: CASSGGQGRYEQYF; J gene: TRBJ2-7; V gene: TRBV5-4; CDR3 length: 14; clone size: -; D gene: TRBD1
CDR3 DNA: TGTGCCAGCAGTTTATCGATTGTCGGTCCGAATGGCTACACCTTC; CDR3 protein: CASSLSIVGPNGYTF; J gene: TRBJ1-2; V gene: TRBV27; CDR3 length: 15; clone size: -; D gene: -
CDR3 DNA: TGTGCCAGCAGTCCTGGGACAGGGAGTCAGCCCCAGCATTTT; CDR3 protein: CASSPGTGSQPQHF; J gene: TRBJ1-5; V gene: TRBV28; CDR3 length: 14; clone size: -; D gene: TRBD1
CDR3 DNA: TGTGCCAGCAGCGGGGGGACAGGGCTCGGTAATGAAAAACTGTTTTTT; CDR3 protein: CASSGGTGLGNEKLFF; J gene: TRBJ1-4; V gene: TRBV9; CDR3 length: 16; clone size: -; D gene: TRBD1
CDR3 DNA: TGTGCCAGTAGAAAGGGACAGGAGGGTGAAAAACTGTTTTTT; CDR3 protein: CASRKGQEGEKLFF; J gene: TRBJ1-4; V gene: TRBV19; CDR3 length: 14; clone size: few; D gene: TRBD1
CDR3 DNA: TGTGCCACCAGCACAGGTCCAGATACGCAGTATTTT; CDR3 protein: CATSTGPDTQYF; J gene: TRBJ2-3; V gene: TRBV15; CDR3 length: 12; clone size: -; D gene: -
CDR3 DNA: TGCAGCGTTGACTACAGGGGACTTTACAATGAGCAGTTCTTC; CDR3 protein: CSVDYRGLYNEQFF; J gene: TRBJ2-1; V gene: TRBV29-1; CDR3 length: 14; clone size: -; D gene: -
CDR3 DNA: TGTGCCAGCAGCAGAGGACAGGGCTTGAACACCGGGGAGCTGTTTTTT; CDR3 protein: CASSRGQGLNTGELFF; J gene: TRBJ2-2; V gene: TRBV7-3; CDR3 length: 16; clone size: -; D gene: TRBD1
CDR3 DNA: TGTGCCAGCAGTGAAGTCAAGGGAGCCGGGGAGCTGTTTTTT; CDR3 protein: CASSEVKGAGELFF; J gene: TRBJ2-2; V gene: TRBV2; CDR3 length: 14; clone size: -; D gene: -
CDR3 DNA: TGTGCCAGTAGTATAACCCCCCAACAGACGATTAATGAAAAACTGTTTTTT; CDR3 protein: CASSITPQQTINEKLFF; J gene: TRBJ1-4; V gene: TRBV19; CDR3 length: 17; clone size: -; D gene: -
CDR3 DNA: TGTGCCAGCAGCAACCGCCCGGCCCCGAGCGTAAAGACCCAGTACTTC; CDR3 protein: CASSNRPAPSVKTQYF; J gene: TRBJ2-5; V gene: TRBV21-1; CDR3 length: 16; clone size: -; D gene: -
CDR3 DNA: TGTGCCAGCAGGTCCTCGAAGTGGGAGGTCTCCTACGAGCAGTACTTC; CDR3 protein: CASRSSKWEVSYEQYF; J gene: TRBJ2-7; V gene: TRBV12-1; CDR3 length: 16; clone size: -; D gene: -
CDR3 DNA: TGCGCCAGCAGGGGCGACAGGCCGAACACTGAAGCTTTCTTT; CDR3 protein: CASRGDRPNTEAFF; J gene: TRBJ1-1; V gene: TRBV5-1; CDR3 length: 14; clone size: -; D gene: -
CDR3 DNA: TGCGCCAGCGGCCCCCTCAGAGGGACTGTCTCTGGGGCCAACGTCCTGACTTTC; CDR3 protein: CASGPLRGTVSGANVLTF; J gene: TRBJ2-6; V gene: TRBV5-1; CDR3 length: 18; clone size: -; D gene: -
CDR3 DNA: TGTGCCAGCAGTAAACCGGGACAGGGGGTTTCCGAGCAGTACTTC; CDR3 protein: CASSKPGQGVSEQYF; J gene: TRBJ2-7; V gene: TRBV6-6; CDR3 length: 15; clone size: -; D gene: TRBD1
CDR3 DNA: TGTGCCAGCAGCGTAGCAGGCAGCACTGAAGCTTTCTTT; CDR3 protein: CASSVAGSTEAFF; J gene: TRBJ1-1; V gene: TRBV9; CDR3 length: 13; clone size: -; D gene: -
CDR3 DNA: TGTGCCAGCAGCGAAAGGGAACTAGCGGGGCTCTACGAGCAGTACTTC; CDR3 protein: CASSERELAGLYEQYF; J gene: TRBJ2-7; V gene: TRBV6-1; CDR3 length: 16; clone size: -; D gene: TRBD2
CDR3 DNA: TGTGCCAGCAGTTTACACTACAGGGGCCCCACTGAAGCTTTCTTT; CDR3 protein: CASSLHYRGPTEAFF; J gene: TRBJ1-1; V gene: TRBV28; CDR3 length: 15; clone size: once; D gene: TRBD1
CDR3 DNA: TGTGCCAGTAGTCCACAGGCCGCAGGGGGCTACACCTTC; CDR3 protein: CASSPQAAGGYTF; J gene: TRBJ1-2; V gene: TRBV19; CDR3 length: 13; clone size: -; D gene: -
CDR3 DNA: TGTGCCAGCAGTTTAAGGGGTACCGGGACAGGGCTCTATGGCTACACCTTC; CDR3 protein: CASSLRGTGTGLYGYTF; J gene: TRBJ1-2; V gene: TRBV27; CDR3 length: 17; clone size: -; D gene: TRBD1
CDR3 DNA: TGTGCCAGCAGTAGGCGGGACTCCTACGAGCAGTACTTC; CDR3 protein: CASSRRDSYEQYF; J gene: TRBJ2-7; V gene: TRBV27; CDR3 length: 13; clone size: -; D gene: -
CDR3 DNA: TGTGCCAGCAGCTTACAACTAGCGGGCGGTAACATTCAGTACTTC; CDR3 protein: CASSLQLAGGNIQYF; J gene: TRBJ2-4; V gene: TRBV7-2; CDR3 length: 15; clone size: -; D gene: TRBD2
CDR3 DNA: TGTGCCAGCAGTCATAATTCTGGAGGCAGCACAGATACGCAGTATTTT; CDR3 protein: CASSHNSGGSTDTQYF; J gene: TRBJ2-3; V gene: TRBV7-6; CDR3 length: 16; clone size: -; D gene: -
CDR3 DNA: TGTGCCTGGAGTCCCCCCACGGGGACCCAGTACTTC; CDR3 protein: CAWSPPTGTQYF; J gene: TRBJ2-5; V gene: TRBV30; CDR3 length: 12; clone size: -; D gene: -
CDR3 DNA: TGTGCCAGCACCTTGGACCGGGAACGGGATCAGCCCCAGCATTTT; CDR3 protein: CASTLDRERDQPQHF; J gene: TRBJ1-5; V gene: TRBV2; CDR3 length: 15; clone size: -; D gene: -
CDR3 DNA: TGTGCCACCTCCGAGGGGACAGGGTGGAGAGAGTACTTC; CDR3 protein: CATSEGTGWREYF; J gene: TRBJ2-7; V gene: TRBV6-5; CDR3 length: 13; clone size: -; D gene: TRBD1
CDR3 DNA: TGTGCCAGCAGTGAAGTGGGAGAAGAGACCCAGTACTTC; CDR3 protein: CASSEVGEETQYF; J gene: TRBJ2-5; V gene: TRBV6-1; CDR3 length: 13; clone size: once; D gene: -
CDR3 DNA: TGTGCCAGCAGTTATCAGAGCGGGAGTAGGGGTGAGCAGTTCTTC; CDR3 protein: CASSYQSGSRGEQFF; J gene: TRBJ2-1; V gene: TRBV6-6; CDR3 length: 15; clone size: few; D gene: TRBD2
CDR3 DNA: TGTGCCAGCAGTTACTGGGCCGAGAACACTGAAGCTTTCTTT; CDR3 protein: CASSYWAENTEAFF; J gene: TRBJ1-1; V gene: TRBV6-7; CDR3 length: 14; clone size: -; D gene: -
CDR3 DNA: TGTGCCAGCTCACCAGGGGAGGCCGGCTATGGCTACACCTTC; CDR3 protein: CASSPGEAGYGYTF; J gene: TRBJ1-2; V gene: TRBV18; CDR3 length: 14; clone size: -; D gene: -
CDR3 DNA: TGTGCCAGCAGCTTACGGGACACCGGGGAGCTGTTTTTT; CDR3 protein: CASSLRDTGELFF; J gene: TRBJ2-2; V gene: TRBV11-2; CDR3 length: 13; clone size: -; D gene: -
CDR3 DNA: TGTGCCAGCAGTAGGGGAGGAGTAACCGGGGAGCTGTTTTTT; CDR3 protein: CASSRGGVTGELFF; J gene: TRBJ2-2; V gene: TRBV27; CDR3 length: 14; clone size: -; D gene: -
CDR3 DNA: TGTGCCAGCAGCCGTTGGGCTGAGACCCAGTACTTC; CDR3 protein: CASSRWAETQYF; J gene: TRBJ2-5; V gene: TRBV5-8; CDR3 length: 12; clone size: -; D gene: -
CDR3 DNA: TGCGCCAGCAGCTTGTACAGGGTCGAGACCCAGTACTTC; CDR3 protein: CASSLYRVETQYF; J gene: TRBJ2-5; V gene: TRBV5-1; CDR3 length: 13; clone size: -; D gene: -
CDR3 DNA: TGCAGCGCCGTTAAGACAGGGGAGGTCGACGAGCAGTACTTC; CDR3 protein: CSAVKTGEVDEQYF; J gene: TRBJ2-7; V gene: TRBV29-1; CDR3 length: 14; clone size: -; D gene: TRBD1
CDR3 DNA: TGTGCCACCAGCAGAGATCGGGGGAAGAGCACCATATATTTT; CDR3 protein: CATSRDRGKSTIYF; J gene: TRBJ1-3; V gene: TRBV15; CDR3 length: 14; clone size: -; D gene: -
CDR3 DNA: TGTGCCAGCAGCCGGTCGTCCTACGAGCAGTACTTC; CDR3 protein: CASSRSSYEQYF; J gene: TRBJ2-7; V gene: TRBV7-9; CDR3 length: 12; clone size: -; D gene: -
CDR3 DNA: TGTGCCAGCAGTTTATTGGCAGGGGATGCCGAAAAACTGTTTTTT; CDR3 protein: CASSLLAGDAEKLFF; J gene: TRBJ1-4; V gene: TRBV28; CDR3 length: 15; clone size: -; D gene: -
CDR3 DNA: TGTGCCAGCACCCCGGGGATTCTCAGCAATCAGCCCCAGCATTTT; CDR3 protein: CASTPGILSNQPQHF; J gene: TRBJ1-5; V gene: TRBV28; CDR3 length: 15; clone size: -; D gene: -
CDR3 DNA: TGTGCCAGCAGCCGGGGGGCCGCGTCCCTACCCCCCTACGAGCAGTACTTC; CDR3 protein: CASSRGAASLPPYEQYF; J gene: TRBJ2-7; V gene: TRBV5-6; CDR3 length: 17; clone size: -; D gene: -
CDR3 DNA: TGTGCCAGCAGCTTCGCAACAGAGCAAGAGACCCAGTACTTC; CDR3 protein: CASSFATEQETQYF; J gene: TRBJ2-5; V gene: TRBV7-9; CDR3 length: 14; clone size: once; D gene: -
CDR3 DNA: TGTGCCAGCAGCTTGTGGTTCGGGGACAGGTCCTACGAGCAGTACTTC; CDR3 protein: CASSLWFGDRSYEQYF; J gene: TRBJ2-7; V gene: TRBV5-6; CDR3 length: 16; clone size: -; D gene: TRBD1
CDR3 DNA: TGTGCCAGCAGCCCCGACAGTGGGAATCAAGAGACCCAGTACTTC; CDR3 protein: CASSPDSGNQETQYF; J gene: TRBJ2-5; V gene: TRBV7-2; CDR3 length: 15; clone size: -; D gene: -
CDR3 DNA: TGTGCCAGTAGGGTTACTGAAAACACCGGGGAGCTGTTTTTT; CDR3 protein: CASRVTENTGELFF; J gene: TRBJ2-2; V gene: TRBV19; CDR3 length: 14; clone size: -; D gene: -
CDR3 DNA: TGTGCCAGCAGCGTCTTACCTGGTGAGGGGGCGTATGGCTACACCTTC; CDR3 protein: CASSVLPGEGAYGYTF; J gene: TRBJ1-2; V gene: TRBV9; CDR3 length: 16; clone size: -; D gene: TRBD1